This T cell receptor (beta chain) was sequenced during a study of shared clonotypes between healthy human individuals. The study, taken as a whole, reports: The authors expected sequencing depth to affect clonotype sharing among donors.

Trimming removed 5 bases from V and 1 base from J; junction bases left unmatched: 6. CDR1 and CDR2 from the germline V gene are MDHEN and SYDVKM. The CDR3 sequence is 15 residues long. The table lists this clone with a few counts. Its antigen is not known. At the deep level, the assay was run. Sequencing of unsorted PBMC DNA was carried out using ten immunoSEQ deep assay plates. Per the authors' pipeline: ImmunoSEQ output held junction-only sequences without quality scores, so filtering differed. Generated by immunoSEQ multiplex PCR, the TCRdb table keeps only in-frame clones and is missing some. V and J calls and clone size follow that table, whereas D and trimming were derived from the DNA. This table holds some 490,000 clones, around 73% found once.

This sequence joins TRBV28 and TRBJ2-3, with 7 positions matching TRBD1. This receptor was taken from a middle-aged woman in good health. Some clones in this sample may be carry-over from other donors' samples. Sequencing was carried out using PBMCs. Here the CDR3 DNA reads TGTGCCAGCAGTCCGCCGGACAGGCGCACAGATACGCAGTATTTT. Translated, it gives CASSPPDRRTDTQYF.